What follows describes a single T cell receptor (beta chain). Its antigen is unknown. The data stem from a study of tumor and adjacent non-tumor tissue in lung cancer. Across the whole study: Stage I to III disease affected 10 men and 5 women aged about 31 to 85.

General study points: Compared with tumor, normal lung showed significantly lower TCR diversity. Tumor repertoires had a smaller top 100 clone share than normal lung.

This sample's RNA came from whole unsorted tissue. More than 3 cm separated this lung sample from the edge of the tumor. Between August and November 2014, newly diagnosed, chemotherapy-naive lung cancer patients underwent thoracic surgery in China. V was clipped by 5 bases and J by 2 bases, with 17 bases between them. The CDR3 consists of 16 residues. The library came from three nested PCR rounds adapted from ARM-PCR protocols. TCRdb reprocessed the multiplex PCR reads via MiXCR and lists one record per CDR3 protein. The profile shows 50,000 to 70,000 distinct CDR3 sequences, about 61% of them singletons.

The chain is built from TRBV12-3 or TRBV12-4 and TRBJ2-3, with D possibly TRBD1 on 6 matching bases. Material: distant non-tumor lung tissue. This receptor was obtained from a man in his 70s with non-small cell lung cancer. In DNA, the CDR3 is TGTGCCAGCAGTAACGACAGGTTCATACTCACAGATACGCAGTATTTT. Translating gives CASSNDRFILTDTQYF.